Listed here are 10 T cell receptor beta chains from one sample, sequenced in a study of OX40 agonist ivuxolimab in advanced cancers. Clones were read by immunoSEQ multiplex PCR, and TCRdb kept only the in-frame ones, dropping some. The data contain fewer than 85,000 clones, roughly 80% of them seen just once; the ten biggest clones take up less than 7.5%. The sequences come from CD4+ or CD8+ T cells sorted from blood, collected in a trial of the OX40 agonist ivuxolimab. The receptors derive from an adult with an advanced solid tumor such as melanoma, head and neck, liver or kidney cancer.

This chain uses TRBV18 with TRBJ1-5; D is unclear. CDR1 KGHSH and CDR2 LQKENI come from the germline V gene. Trimming took 4 bases from V and 0 from J, leaving 7 bases between them. The CDR3 totals 14 residues. The CDR3 here is CASSHQISNQPQHF. In DNA, the CDR3 is TGTGCCAGCTCACATCAGATTAGCAATCAGCCCCAGCATTTT.

The rearrangement uses TRBV5-6 and TRBJ1-2, with 7 bases that match TRBD1. V shed 1 base and J 2 bases; nucleotides not matched to a gene: 8. The CDR3 totals 16 residues. CDR1 SGHDT and CDR2 YYEEEE come from the germline V gene. This CDR3 reads CASSLRRTGKNYGYTF. Here the CDR3 DNA reads TGTGCCAGCAGCTTGAGACGGACAGGTAAAAACTATGGCTACACCTTC.

This chain uses TRBV7-3 with TRBJ1-4, with D tentatively TRBD1 (6 bases). Deletions cut 7 bases from V and 4 bases from J, with 16 bases between. Germline-derived CDR1 and CDR2 are SGHTA and FQGTGA. The CDR3 is made up of 15 amino acids. CDR3 coding DNA: TGTGCCAGCAACAGGGTCTCAGAGCTTAATGAAAAACTGTTTTTT. Residues: CASNRVSELNEKLFF.

The rearrangement uses TRBV2 and TRBJ2-1; D uncertain. CDR3 size: 13 residues. Between the trimmed V and J ends, which lost 7 bases and 10 bases, there was a span of 17 bases. Looked up from germline, CDR1 is SNHLY and CDR2 is FYNNEI. DNA for the CDR3: TGTGCCAGCACCCGGACCTACGACGGGGAGCAGTTCTTC. Translation gives CASTRTYDGEQFF.

This clone appeared a single time. The rearrangement links TRBV10-3 to TRBJ1-2; 8 bases agree with TRBD1. Trimming cost V 3 bases and J 3 bases; bases outside gene matches: 6. CDR1 and CDR2 from the germline V gene are ENHRY and SYGVKD. This CDR3 comprises 15 residues. DNA of the CDR3: TGTGCCATCAGTGAACAACAGGGGGAATACTATGGCTACACCTTC. As protein: CAISEQQGEYYGYTF.

The V call is TRBV30, the J call TRBJ2-5; no definite D call. The DNA end favors TRBJ2-7, so the J call may be wrong. Germline-derived CDR1 and CDR2 are GTSNPN and SVGIG (reference sequence). The CDR3 is made up of 13 amino acids. CDR3 DNA: TGTGCCTGGAGTTCATATTACCGGGTCGAGCAGTACTTC. It translates to CAWSSYYRVEQYF.

The sample holds a few counts of this clone. The chain combines TRBV7-8 with TRBJ2-1; 10 nucleotides line up with TRBD1. Germline assignment: CDR1 SGHVS and CDR2 FQNEAQ. The V segment lost 5 bases and the J segment 1 base; nucleotides outside the gene matches: 5. The CDR3 is made up of 16 amino acids. The CDR3 bases are TGTGCCAGCAGCACCAGACAGGGGGCGTCCTACAATGAGCAGTTCTTC. Translating it yields CASSTRQGASYNEQFF.

The CDR3 loop is CASRSRGQGDEKLFF. DNA for the CDR3: TGTGCCAGCCGATCAAGAGGACAGGGAGATGAAAAACTGTTTTTT. The chain links TRBV11-2 to TRBJ1-4, with 8 bases fitting TRBD1. The germline V gene encodes CDR1 SGHAT and CDR2 FQNNGV. J gave up 6 bases and V 8 bases, and 11 bases lay outside the gene matches. CDR3 size: 15 residues.

V usage is TRBV10-3 and J usage is TRBJ1-1; D is undetermined. V lost 5 bases and J lost 5, with 9 bases in between. The germline V gene encodes CDR1 ENHRY and CDR2 SYGVKD. The CDR3 totals 12 residues. CDR3 protein: CAISPSRTEAFF. CDR3 sequence (DNA): TGTGCCATCAGTCCATCAAGAACTGAAGCTTTCTTT.

V gene TRBV28 combines with J gene TRBJ1-5, with a weak D call TRBD1 (6 bases). The CDR3 has 15 amino acids. V was clipped by 3 bases and J by 6 bases, with 15 bases between them. The germline CDR1 and CDR2 sequences are MDHEN and SYDVKM. The DNA for the CDR3 is TGTGCCAGCAGTTTGAACCAGGGGTCTCCTCAGCCCCAGCATTTT. Translated: CASSLNQGSPQPQHF.